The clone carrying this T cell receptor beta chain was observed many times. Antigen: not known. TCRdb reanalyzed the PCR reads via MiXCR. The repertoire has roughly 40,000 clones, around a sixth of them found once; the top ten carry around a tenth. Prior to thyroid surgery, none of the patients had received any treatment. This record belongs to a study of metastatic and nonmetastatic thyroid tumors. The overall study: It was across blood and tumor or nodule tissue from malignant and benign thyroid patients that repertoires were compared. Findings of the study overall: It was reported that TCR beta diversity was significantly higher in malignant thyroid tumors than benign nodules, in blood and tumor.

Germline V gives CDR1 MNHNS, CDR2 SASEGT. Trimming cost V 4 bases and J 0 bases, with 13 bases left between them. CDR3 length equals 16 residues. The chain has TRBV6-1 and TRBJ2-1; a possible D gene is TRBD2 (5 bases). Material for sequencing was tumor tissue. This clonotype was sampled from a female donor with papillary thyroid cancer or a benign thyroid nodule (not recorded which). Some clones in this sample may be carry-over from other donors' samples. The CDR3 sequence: CASSARARSSYNEQFF. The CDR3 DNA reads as TGTGCCAGCAGTGCGAGGGCAAGGAGCTCCTACAATGAGCAGTTCTTC.